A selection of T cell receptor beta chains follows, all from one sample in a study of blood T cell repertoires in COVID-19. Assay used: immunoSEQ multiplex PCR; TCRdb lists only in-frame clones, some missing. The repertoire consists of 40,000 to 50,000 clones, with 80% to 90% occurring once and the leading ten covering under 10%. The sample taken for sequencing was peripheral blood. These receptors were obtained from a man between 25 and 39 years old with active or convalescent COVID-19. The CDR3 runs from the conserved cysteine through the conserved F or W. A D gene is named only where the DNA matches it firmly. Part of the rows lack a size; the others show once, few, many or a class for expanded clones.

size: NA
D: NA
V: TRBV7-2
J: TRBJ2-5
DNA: TGTGCCAGCAGCCCCCGACAAGAGGGAGAGACCCAGTACTTC
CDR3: CASSPRQEGETQYF

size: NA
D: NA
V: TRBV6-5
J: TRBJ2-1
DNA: TGTGCCAGCAGTTACGGCGGAGCCGTCTACAATGAGCAGTTCTTC
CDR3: CASSYGGAVYNEQFF

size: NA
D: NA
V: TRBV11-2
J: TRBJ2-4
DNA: TGTGCCAGCAGCTCCCAGATTAATTTCAGCAAAAACATTCAGTACTTC
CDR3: CASSSQINFSKNIQYF

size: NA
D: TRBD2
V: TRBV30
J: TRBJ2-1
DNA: TGTGCCTGGACCGGAGGACTAGGTGGTGAGCAGTTCTTC
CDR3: CAWTGGLGGEQFF

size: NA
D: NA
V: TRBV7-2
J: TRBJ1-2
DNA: TGTGCCAGCAAACTTCGATTCAACCGGAACTATGGCTACACCTTC
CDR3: CASKLRFNRNYGYTF

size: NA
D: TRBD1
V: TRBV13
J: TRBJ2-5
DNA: TGTGCCAGCAGCCCAAAACAGGGGTTACAAGAGACCCAGTACTTC
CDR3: CASSPKQGLQETQYF

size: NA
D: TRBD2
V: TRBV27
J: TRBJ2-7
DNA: TGTGCCAGCGCCGCGGGGGTTGCCTACGAGCAGTACTTC
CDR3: CASAAGVAYEQYF

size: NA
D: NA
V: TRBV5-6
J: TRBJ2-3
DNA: TGTGCCAGCAGCATACTAGCTAGCACAGATACGCAGTATTTT
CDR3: CASSILASTDTQYF

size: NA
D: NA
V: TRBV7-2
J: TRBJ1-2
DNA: TGTGCCAGCAGCTTAGAATACAGTAACTATGGCTACACCTTC
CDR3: CASSLEYSNYGYTF

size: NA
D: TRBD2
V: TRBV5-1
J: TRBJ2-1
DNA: TGCGCCAGCAGCTTGGGGGTAGCGGGGTACAATGAGCAGTTCTTC
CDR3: CASSLGVAGYNEQFF

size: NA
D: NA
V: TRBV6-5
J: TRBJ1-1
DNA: TGTGCCAGCAGTTACTCACCAGGACAAGAAAAAGCTTTCTTT
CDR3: CASSYSPGQEKAFF

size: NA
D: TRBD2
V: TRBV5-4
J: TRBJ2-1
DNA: TGTGCCAGCAGCTTGCGGGAGGGTAAGGGTGAGCAGTTCTTC
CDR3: CASSLREGKGEQFF

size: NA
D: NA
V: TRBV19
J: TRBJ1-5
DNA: TGTGCCAGTAATACACAGGGCTGGAATCAGCCCCAGCATTTT
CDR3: CASNTQGWNQPQHF

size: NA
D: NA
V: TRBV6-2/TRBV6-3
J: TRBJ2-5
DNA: TGTGCCAGCAGCTTTATACTGCGTCAGTACTTC
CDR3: CASSFILRQYF

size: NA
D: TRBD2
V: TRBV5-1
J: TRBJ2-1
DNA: TGCGCCAGCAGCTTAACTAGCGGGGGGGCCTACAATGAGCAGTTCTTC
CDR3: CASSLTSGGAYNEQFF

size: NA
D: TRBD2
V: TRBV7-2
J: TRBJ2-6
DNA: TGTGCCAGCAGCTTAGGAGCGGGAGGGCCTGTTGCCGGGGCCAACGTCCTGACTTTC
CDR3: CASSLGAGGPVAGANVLTF

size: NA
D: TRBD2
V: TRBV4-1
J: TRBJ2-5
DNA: TGCGCCAGCAGCCAAGGCGGACTAGCGGGGGGCAACCAAGAGACCCAGTACTTC
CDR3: CASSQGGLAGGNQETQYF

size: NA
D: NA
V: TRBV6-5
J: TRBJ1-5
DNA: TGTGCCAGCAGCCCACATAGCCCTAGCAATCAGCCCCAGCATTTT
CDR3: CASSPHSPSNQPQHF

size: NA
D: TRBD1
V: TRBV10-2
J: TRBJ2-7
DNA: TGCGCCAGCAGTGAGACGGGACAGGGCGGATACGAGCAGTACTTC
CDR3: CASSETGQGGYEQYF

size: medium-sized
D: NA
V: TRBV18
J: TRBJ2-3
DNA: TGTGCCAGCTCACCAGGAGACTATCCCACAGATACGCAGTATTTT
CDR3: CASSPGDYPTDTQYF

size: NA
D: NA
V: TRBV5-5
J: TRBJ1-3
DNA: TGTGCCAGCAGCTCTACGAAGGGGTCTGGAAACACCATATATTTT
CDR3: CASSSTKGSGNTIYF

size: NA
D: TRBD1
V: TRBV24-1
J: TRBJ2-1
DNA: TGTGCCACCAGTGACACCGGGACAGGATCCTACAATGAGCAGTTCTTC
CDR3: CATSDTGTGSYNEQFF

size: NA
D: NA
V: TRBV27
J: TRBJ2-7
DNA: TGTGCCAGCAGTTTAAGGGGTCCCGAGCAGTACTTC
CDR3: CASSLRGPEQYF

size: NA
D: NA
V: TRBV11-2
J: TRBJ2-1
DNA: TGTGCCAGCAGCCGTTCTAAGGGGACCTACAATGAGCAGTTCTTC
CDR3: CASSRSKGTYNEQFF

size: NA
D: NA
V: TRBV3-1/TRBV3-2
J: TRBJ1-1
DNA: TGTGCCAGCAGCCAAGCGGGAACTCAGGCTTTCTTT
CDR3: CASSQAGTQAFF

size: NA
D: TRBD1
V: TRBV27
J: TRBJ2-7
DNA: TGTGCCACTGGGACAGATCACTACGAGCAGTACTTC
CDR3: CATGTDHYEQYF

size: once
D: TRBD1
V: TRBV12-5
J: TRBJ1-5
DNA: TGTGCTAGTGGTTTGGACAGGGGGCGCGTTCATCAGCCCCAGCATTTT
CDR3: CASGLDRGRVHQPQHF

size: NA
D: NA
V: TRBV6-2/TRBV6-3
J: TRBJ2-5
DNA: TGTGCCAGCAGTTGGCAGGGAAAGGAGACCCAGTACTTC
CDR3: CASSWQGKETQYF

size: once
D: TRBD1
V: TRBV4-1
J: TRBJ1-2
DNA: TGCGCCAGCAGCCAAGTTGGACAGGGGGCTAACTATGGCTACACCTTC
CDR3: CASSQVGQGANYGYTF

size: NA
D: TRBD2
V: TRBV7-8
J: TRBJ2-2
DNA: TGTGCCAGCAGAATGGGACTAGCGGGAGAGGGACGGGAGCTGTTTTTT
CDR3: CASRMGLAGEGRELFF

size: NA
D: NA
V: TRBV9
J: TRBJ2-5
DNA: TGTGCCAGCAGCAGAGGGTACCAAGAGACCCAGTACTTC
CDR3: CASSRGYQETQYF

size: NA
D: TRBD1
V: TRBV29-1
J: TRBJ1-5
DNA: TGCAGCGTAGGGACAGGGGCGAATCAGCCCCAGCATTTT
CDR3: CSVGTGANQPQHF

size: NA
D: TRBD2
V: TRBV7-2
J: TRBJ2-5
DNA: TGTGCCAGCAGCTTGAACTTAGCGGGAGGAGAAGAGACCCAGTACTTC
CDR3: CASSLNLAGGEETQYF

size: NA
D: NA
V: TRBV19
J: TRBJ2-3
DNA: TGTGCCAGTAGTATCGACTTTCGCACAGATACGCAGTATTTT
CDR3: CASSIDFRTDTQYF

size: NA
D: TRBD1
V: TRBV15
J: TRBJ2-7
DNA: TGTGCCACCAGCAGCCGGGACAGCCCCTACGAGCAGTACTTC
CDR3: CATSSRDSPYEQYF

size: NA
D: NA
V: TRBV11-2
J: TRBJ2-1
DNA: TGTGCCAGCAGCTTTCAGGGGAGCTCCTACAATGAGCAGTTCTTC
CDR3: CASSFQGSSYNEQFF

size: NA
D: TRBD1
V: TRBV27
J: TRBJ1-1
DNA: TGTGCCAGCAGTAAGGACAGGGAGACCACTGAAGCTTTCTTT
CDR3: CASSKDRETTEAFF

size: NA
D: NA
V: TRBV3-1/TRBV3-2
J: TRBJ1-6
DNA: TGTGCCAGCAGCCAAGGACAGAATAATTCACCCCTCCACTTT
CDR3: CASSQGQNNSPLHF

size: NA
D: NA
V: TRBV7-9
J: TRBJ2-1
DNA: TGTGCCAGCAGCTTAGAAAGTGGCCATGAGCAGTTCTTC
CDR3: CASSLESGHEQFF

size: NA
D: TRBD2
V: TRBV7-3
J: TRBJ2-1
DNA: TGTGCCAGCAGCCTATCCGGGGGTAGCGGGAGTCAGGAGCAGTTCTTC
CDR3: CASSLSGGSGSQEQFF

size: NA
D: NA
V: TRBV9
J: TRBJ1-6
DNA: TGTGCCAGCAGCGTAGAACAGAATTCACCCCTCCACTTT
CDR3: CASSVEQNSPLHF

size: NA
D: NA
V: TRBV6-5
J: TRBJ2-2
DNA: TGTGCCAGCAGCGCCGTGGCAGGGCAACCCGGGGAGCTGTTTTTT
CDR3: CASSAVAGQPGELFF

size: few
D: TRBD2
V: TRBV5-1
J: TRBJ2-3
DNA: TGCGCCAGCAGCTTGGCAACAGCGGGAGGGCCGGTAGATACGCAGTATTTT
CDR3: CASSLATAGGPVDTQYF

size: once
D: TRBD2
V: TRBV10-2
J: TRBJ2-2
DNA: TGCGCCAGCGGGGCGGGGGCCGGGGAGCTGTTTTTT
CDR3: CASGAGAGELFF

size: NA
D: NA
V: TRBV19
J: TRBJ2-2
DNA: TGTGCCAGTAGTATGCTACAGACAGGACCCAACACCGGGGAGCTGTTTTTT
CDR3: CASSMLQTGPNTGELFF

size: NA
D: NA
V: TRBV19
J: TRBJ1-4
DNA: TGTGCCAGTAGTAGGGAAGGGGGAATTAATGAAAAACTGTTTTTT
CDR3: CASSREGGINEKLFF

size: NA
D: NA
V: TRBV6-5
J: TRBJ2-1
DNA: TGTGCCAGCAGTAAGGGGGAAACCTACAATGAGCAGTTCTTC
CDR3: CASSKGETYNEQFF

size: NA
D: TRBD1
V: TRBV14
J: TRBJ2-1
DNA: TGTGCCAGCAGCCCGGGACAGGCTAGGCAGTTCTTC
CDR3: CASSPGQARQFF